This T cell receptor beta chain was documented in a study of blood T cell repertoires in COVID-19. About the research overall: Samples representing acute and convalescent COVID-19 were sourced from the United States, Italy and Spain. In each case, the material was cDNA or gDNA derived from T cells, B-cell-depleted T cells, or PBMCs.

V dropped 2 bases and J dropped 5 bases, with 12 bases sitting between them. The CDR3 is 14 amino acids. From germline, CDR1 is MNHNY and CDR2 SVGAGI (reference sequence). In the authors' methods: Amplified reference gene primers provided the basis for estimating nucleated cell counts. TCRdb's copy holds only in-frame clones and misses some; the assay was immunoSEQ multiplex PCR. The DNA gave D and trimming, while V, J and clone size come from that table. This table holds about 73,000 clones, around 81% found once. Sequencing was carried out using peripheral blood. The chain couples TRBV6-6 to TRBJ2-5, with D perhaps matching TRBD2 (7 bases). The TCR sequence derives from a woman in her sixties or seventies with acute or convalescent COVID-19. In nucleotides, the CDR3 is TGTGCCAGCAGTTACGACGGGGGGCTGGAGACCCAGTACTTC. The encoded protein is CASSYDGGLETQYF.